The source of this T cell receptor beta chain is a study of shared clonotypes between healthy human individuals. Broader study findings: Naive subsets typically showed greater estimated richness than memory subsets. Non-shared clonotypes had lower generation probabilities than clonotypes shared by all four sorted-subset donors.

A remark on this clone: Its target is unknown.

CDR3 length: 11 residues. Germline assignment: CDR1 MDHEN and CDR2 SYDVKM. Trimming took off 6 bases at V and 10 bases at J, with 12 bases between the two ends. TCRdb's copy holds only in-frame clones and misses some; the assay was immunoSEQ multiplex PCR. The sample consists of 800,000 or so clones, just over 95% of them appearing once. Naive CD8 cells lacked CD45RO and underwent positive selection for CCR7, leaving out terminally differentiated effector memory CD45RA+ cells. The gene calls are TRBV28 and TRBJ2-5, with D perhaps TRBD2 (5 bases). The source of this sequence is a young man in good health. Sequences were obtained from naive CD8+ T cells sorted from blood. CDR3 bases: TGTGCCAGCAGCCCTAACGGGGACCAGTACTTC. Protein product: CASSPNGDQYF.